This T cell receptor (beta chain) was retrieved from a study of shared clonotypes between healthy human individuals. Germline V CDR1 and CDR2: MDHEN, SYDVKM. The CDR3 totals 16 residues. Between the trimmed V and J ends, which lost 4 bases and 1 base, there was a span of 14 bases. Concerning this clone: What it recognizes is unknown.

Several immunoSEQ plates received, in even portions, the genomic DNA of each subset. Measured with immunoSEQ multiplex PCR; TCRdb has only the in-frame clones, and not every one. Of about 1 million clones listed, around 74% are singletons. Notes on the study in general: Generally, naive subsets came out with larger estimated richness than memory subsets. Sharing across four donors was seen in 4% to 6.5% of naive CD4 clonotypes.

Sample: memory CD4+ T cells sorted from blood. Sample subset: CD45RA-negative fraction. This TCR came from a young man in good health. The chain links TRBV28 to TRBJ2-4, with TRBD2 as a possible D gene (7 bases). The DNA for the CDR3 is TGTGCCAGCAGTTCGGGGGGCCATGGGGCCAAAAACATTCAGTACTTC. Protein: CASSSGGHGAKNIQYF.